The entry below gives a single T cell receptor beta chain sequence along with its context. Its target is unknown. The V and J ends lost 4 bases and 1 base, in that order; junction bases with no gene match: 10. Per the germline V gene, CDR1 is SGHTA and CDR2 is FQGNSA. The CDR3 consists of 17 residues. These data originate in a study of a mutant IDH1 vaccine in newly diagnosed glioma. The wider study: The treated population exhibited a male proportion of roughly 62%, a female proportion of about 38%, and a mean age of about 40 years. The V12 visit happened in week 35, and the V13 visit happened in week 47. Patients' prior therapy spanned radiotherapy, temozolomide, or both; most underwent both.

The data were produced by immunoSEQ multiplex PCR, yet TCRdb's version contains in-frame clones alone and is incomplete. The repertoire has about 26,000 clones, over 65% of them found once; the top ten carry roughly 33%. As for time point: week 35, safety follow-up. In every dose of vaccine, 300 ug of mutant IDH1 20-mer peptide was given alongside topical imiquimod. V gene TRBV7-2 combines with J gene TRBJ2-3; 8 nucleotides line up with TRBD2. The sequence was collected from a man aged 30 to 45 with glioma. The sample here was PBMCs, taken from a glioma patient whose treatment included an IDH1 peptide vaccine. CDR3 residues: CASSSLPGLVGTDTQYF. As DNA, the CDR3 is TGTGCCAGCAGCTCGCTGCCGGGACTAGTTGGCACAGATACGCAGTATTTT.